The source of this T cell receptor beta chain is a study of CD8+ T cells in alopecia areata. cDNA serving as the sequencing template came from extracted, reverse transcribed RNA. Measured with immunoSEQ multiplex PCR; TCRdb has only the in-frame clones, and not every one. The sample holds hundreds of thousands of clones, 50% to 60% seen once. The V segment lost 5 bases and the J segment 12 bases; nucleotides outside the gene matches: 6. CDR1 and CDR2 from the germline V gene are MGHDK and SYGVNS. The CDR3 extends over 11 amino acids. This sequence joins TRBV25-1 and TRBJ2-7; 8 bases match TRBD1. Sequencing was performed on CD4+ T cells sorted from blood, taken at week 0. The clonotype originates from a human donor with alopecia areata. The CDR3 coding sequence is TGTGCCAGCAGTTTAGGGACAGGTCTGTACTTC. Translating gives CASSLGTGLYF.